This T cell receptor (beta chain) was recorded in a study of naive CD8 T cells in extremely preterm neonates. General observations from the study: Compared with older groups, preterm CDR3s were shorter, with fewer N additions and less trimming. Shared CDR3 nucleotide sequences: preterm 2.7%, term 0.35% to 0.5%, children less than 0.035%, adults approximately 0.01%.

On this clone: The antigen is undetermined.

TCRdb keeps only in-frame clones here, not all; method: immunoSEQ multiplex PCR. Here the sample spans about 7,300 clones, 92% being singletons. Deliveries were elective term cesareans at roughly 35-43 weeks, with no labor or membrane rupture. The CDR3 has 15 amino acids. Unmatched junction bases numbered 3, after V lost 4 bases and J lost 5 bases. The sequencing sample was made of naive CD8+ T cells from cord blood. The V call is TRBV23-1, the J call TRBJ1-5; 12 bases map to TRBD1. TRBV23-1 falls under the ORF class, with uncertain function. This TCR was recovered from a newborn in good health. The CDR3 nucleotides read TGCGCCAGCAGTCGCGGGACAGGGGGCGATCAGCCCCAGCATTTT. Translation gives CASSRGTGGDQPQHF.